The T cell receptor (beta chain) described here comes from a study of cytomegalovirus exposure and HLA in healthy donors. At the level of the study: T cells numbering around 170 million yielded around 120 million unique TCR beta sequences in an earlier analysis.

Unmatched junction bases numbered 2, after V lost 4 bases and J lost 4 bases. CDR1 and CDR2 (germline): SGHAT, FQDESV (reference sequence). The CDR3 contains 13 residues. PCR was performed using 60 Vbeta and 13 Jbeta primers. Only in-frame clones appear in the TCRdb table, and some are missing; sequencing was by immunoSEQ multiplex PCR. Of some 140,000 clones listed, 55% to 80% are singletons. The V gene is TRBV11-1, the J gene TRBJ1-1, with 8 positions matching TRBD1. The specimen sequenced was PBMCs. The TCR sequence derives from a woman in her thirties or forties in good health and CMV-seronegative. CDR3: CASSSQGVTEAFF. CDR3 nucleotides: TGTGCCAGCAGCTCACAGGGGGTCACTGAAGCTTTCTTT. Together with reference TRBV11-1 and TRBJ1-1, the CDR3 gives the full variable domain: EAEVAQSPRYKITEKSQAVAFWCDPISGHATLYWYRQILGQGPELLVQFQDESVVDDSQLPKDRFSAERLKGVDSTLKIQPAELGDSAMYLCASSSQGVTEAFFGQGTRLTVV.